These 2 T cell receptor beta chains originate from one sample sequenced in a study of blood T cell repertoires in COVID-19. Measured with immunoSEQ multiplex PCR; TCRdb has only the in-frame clones, and not every one. Among roughly 150,000 clones listed, about four fifths were seen once. The sequenced material came from peripheral blood. All receptors derive from a woman aged 80 or over with acute or convalescent COVID-19.

This clone was picked up a small number of times. The chain couples TRBV6-5 to TRBJ1-2; D uncertain. Per the germline V gene, CDR1 is MNHEY and CDR2 is SVGAGI. V was trimmed by 6 bases and J by 0 bases, leaving 14 bases between them. The CDR3 runs to 15 residues. The CDR3 here is CASSYLPPTNYGYTF. The CDR3 DNA is TGTGCCAGCAGCTATCTCCCCCCCACTAACTATGGCTACACCTTC.

V and J are TRBV5-8 and TRBJ1-4; the match to TRBD1 covers 7 bases. Trimming took 5 bases from V and 11 from J; bases not matched to a gene: 15. The CDR3 is 15 residues long. Looked up from germline, CDR1 is SGHTS and CDR2 is YDEGEE. CDR3 bases: TGTGCCAGCAGTCGTGGACAGGCGTCTCGGGAGAAACTGTTTTTT. Translation gives CASSRGQASREKLFF.